Listed here are 17 T cell receptor beta chains from one sample, sequenced in a study of shared clonotypes between healthy human individuals. TCRdb keeps only in-frame clones here, not all; method: immunoSEQ multiplex PCR. The sample shows 850,000 to 1,100,000 clones, 77% of them seen only once. Material for sequencing was memory CD4+ T cells from PBMCs. This sample's subset: CD45RA-negative fraction. The source is a man aged 18 to 29 in good health. Some clones in this sample may be carry-over from other donors' samples.

The chain recombines TRBV11-2 with TRBJ2-1; 10 positions agree with TRBD2. Germline CDR1 is SGHAT and CDR2 is FQNNGV. J lost 10 bases, V lost 4 bases, and 10 bases had no gene match. The CDR3 length is 15 residues. The CDR3 DNA is TGTGCCAGCAGCTCGCTAGCGGGAGTGGTTAGGGAGCAGTTCTTC. As protein: CASSSLAGVVREQFF.

This clone was seen only once. This rearrangement joins TRBV7-8 to TRBJ2-6; D is undetermined. Germline V gene sequence: CDR1 SGHVS, CDR2 FQNEAQ. V was shortened by 5 bases and J by 4 bases, with 12 bases between the two germline ends. CDR3 length: 15 amino acids. CDR3 in DNA: TGTGCCAGCAGCCTCCCCCGGGTAGGGGCCAACGTCCTGACTTTC. Its protein is CASSLPRVGANVLTF.

The chain joins TRBV5-4 to TRBJ2-1; TRBD1 is a possible D gene (5 bases). Between the trimmed V and J ends, which lost 1 base and 4 bases, there was a span of 9 bases. CDR1 is SGHNT, CDR2 YYREEE, per germline (reference sequence). The CDR3 totals 14 residues. The CDR3 region is CASSLLAGYNEQFF. The CDR3 coding sequence is TGTGCCAGCAGCTTGTTGGCAGGGTACAATGAGCAGTTCTTC.

The J gene is TRBJ2-7, the V gene TRBV7-2; 10 nucleotides align to TRBD1. The germline gives CDR1 SGHTA, CDR2 FQGNSA. V dropped 2 bases and J dropped 1; count of bases not matched to a gene: 5. The CDR3 length is 16 residues. The DNA of the CDR3 is TGTGCCAGCAGCTTACCTCCGGGACAGGGGTCCTACGAGCAGTACTTC. Protein sequence: CASSLPPGQGSYEQYF.

The chain couples TRBV15 to TRBJ2-1, with 11 bases that match TRBD2. CDR1 LNHNV and CDR2 YYDKDF come from the germline V gene (reference sequence). V lost 3 bases and J lost 4; bases outside the gene matches: 8. CDR3 length: 17 residues. The CDR3 DNA sequence: TGTGCCACCAGCAGTGGAACCGGGACTAGCGGATACAATGAGCAGTTCTTC. Encoded protein: CATSSGTGTSGYNEQFF.

The chain joins TRBV28 to TRBJ2-1; TRBD1 agrees at 10 bases. Germline trimming cut 6 bases from V and 8 bases from J; bases unmatched to any gene: 7. Germline values: CDR1 MDHEN, CDR2 SYDVKM. CDR3 length: 14 amino acids. CDR3 bases: TGTGCCAGCAGGTGGGGACAGGGGCTAGATGAGCAGTTCTTC. Translated, it gives CASRWGQGLDEQFF.

The CDR3 nucleotides are TGTGCCAGCTCACCAGGGACAGGGGGAGACAATGAGCAGTTCTTC. Translation: CASSPGTGGDNEQFF. The chain recombines TRBV18 with TRBJ2-1, with 11 bases fitting TRBD1. J lost 5 bases, V lost 2 bases, and 2 bases had no gene match. This CDR3 comprises 15 residues. The V gene's germline CDR1 is KGHSH and CDR2 LQKENI.

The V gene is TRBV6-1, the J gene TRBJ2-2, with TRBD1 as a possible D gene (6 bases). This CDR3 has 15 residues. Trimming removed 6 bases at V and 5 bases at J, with 16 bases between. The germline gives CDR1 MNHNS, CDR2 SASEGT. The CDR3 loop is CASRPQGIRTGELFF. The CDR3 coding sequence is TGTGCCAGCAGGCCACAGGGAATACGAACCGGGGAGCTGTTTTTT.

The chain employs TRBV28 and TRBJ1-2; D gene uncertain. The germline V and J ends were trimmed by 4 bases and 4 bases, with 19 bases remaining between them. Germline lookup yields CDR1 MDHEN and CDR2 SYDVKM. This CDR3 has 16 residues. CDR3 in amino acids: CASSSSSGGPAYGYTF. CDR3 sequence (DNA): TGTGCCAGCAGTTCCTCGTCAGGAGGACCCGCCTATGGCTACACCTTC.

This clone was recorded a few times. V is TRBV5-8 and J is TRBJ2-3; 7 nucleotides agree with TRBD2. The V and J ends lost 4 bases and 2 bases, in that order; junction bases with no gene match: 10. The CDR3 is made up of 16 amino acids. From germline, CDR1 is SGHTS and CDR2 YDEGEE. Here the CDR3 DNA reads TGTGCCAGCAGCCCCCGAATGAGCGGGGTCACAGATACGCAGTATTTT. Protein sequence: CASSPRMSGVTDTQYF.

The chain carries TRBV7-9 and TRBJ2-5, with D unclear. Trimming shortened V by 6 bases and J by 5 bases, and 4 bases separated the two germline ends. CDR1 is SEHNR and CDR2 is FQNEAQ in the germline V gene (reference sequence). This CDR3 has 10 residues. CDR3 in amino acids: CASRAETQYF. CDR3 nucleotides: TGTGCCAGCAGAGCGGAGACCCAGTACTTC.

The chain employs TRBV5-4 and TRBJ2-3; D uncertain. The CDR3 has 12 amino acids. Trimming left V 1 base short and J 6 bases short, with 6 bases between. The V gene's germline CDR1 is SGHNT and CDR2 YYREEE (reference sequence). In DNA, the CDR3 is TGTGCCAGCAGCTTGCAAAGGGATACGCAGTATTTT. Its protein is CASSLQRDTQYF. The full variable domain, completed using reference TRBV5-4 and TRBJ2-3, is ETGVTQSPTHLIKTRGQQVTLRCSSQSGHNTVSWYQQALGQGPQFIFQYYREEENGRGNFPPRFSGLQFPNYSSELNVNALELDDSALYLCASSLQRDTQYFGPGTRLTVL.

The CDR3 region is CASSLGDITANEKLFF. The DNA of the CDR3 is TGCGCCAGCAGCCTAGGAGACATTACGGCTAATGAAAAACTGTTTTTT. This chain uses TRBV5-1 with TRBJ1-4; D unresolved. CDR3 length equals 16 residues. Per germline, CDR1 SGHRS and CDR2 YFSETQ. Between the trimmed V and J ends, which lost 4 bases and 3 bases, there was a span of 16 bases.

The chain links TRBV7-3 to TRBJ2-5; no clear D gene. Trimming removed 3 bases from V and 2 bases from J, with 7 bases in between. The CDR3 is 13 amino acids. CDR1 is SGHTA, CDR2 FQGTGA, per germline. The CDR3 protein is CASSFRIQETQYF. The CDR3 coding sequence is TGTGCCAGCAGCTTCCGTATTCAAGAGACCCAGTACTTC.

The chain uses TRBV5-4 and TRBJ2-5; 10 bases fit TRBD1. Germline CDR1 and CDR2: SGHNT and YYREEE (reference sequence). The CDR3 is made up of 15 amino acids. V gave up 3 bases and J gave up 2 bases; unmatched junction bases: 4. In nucleotides, the CDR3 is TGTGCCAGCAGCTCCGGGACAGGGGCACAAGAGACCCAGTACTTC. This encodes CASSSGTGAQETQYF. The whole variable domain, filled in from reference TRBV5-4 and TRBJ2-5, reads ETGVTQSPTHLIKTRGQQVTLRCSSQSGHNTVSWYQQALGQGPQFIFQYYREEENGRGNFPPRFSGLQFPNYSSELNVNALELDDSALYLCASSSGTGAQETQYFGPGTRLLVL.

The rearrangement links TRBV11-2 to TRBJ1-2; D may be TRBD1 (6 bases). The V end was cut by 6 bases, the J end by 2 bases, with 16 bases between. The CDR3 is 15 residues long. Germline-derived CDR1 and CDR2 are SGHAT and FQNNGV. The chain's CDR3 is CASRSPQGLNYGYTF. For the CDR3, the DNA is TGTGCCAGCAGGTCGCCACAGGGTCTCAACTATGGCTACACCTTC.

V and J are TRBV4-1 and TRBJ2-7, with 9 bases identical to TRBD2. The CDR3 contains 18 residues. Germline-derived CDR1 and CDR2 are MGHRA and YSYEKL. Trimming removed 2 bases from V and 2 bases from J; junction bases left unmatched: 13. The CDR3: CASSQRFSGGRVPYEQYF. DNA for the CDR3: TGCGCCAGCAGCCAACGTTTCTCGGGCGGGAGGGTCCCCTACGAGCAGTACTTC.